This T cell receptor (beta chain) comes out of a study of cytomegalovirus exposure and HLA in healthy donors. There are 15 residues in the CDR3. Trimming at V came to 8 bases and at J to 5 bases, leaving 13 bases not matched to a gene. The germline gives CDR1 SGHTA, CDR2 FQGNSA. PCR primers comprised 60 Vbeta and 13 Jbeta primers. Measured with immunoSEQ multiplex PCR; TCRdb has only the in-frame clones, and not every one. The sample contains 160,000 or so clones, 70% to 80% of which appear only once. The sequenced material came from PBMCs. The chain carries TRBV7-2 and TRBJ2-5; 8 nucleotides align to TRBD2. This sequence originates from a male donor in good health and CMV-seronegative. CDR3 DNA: TGTGCCAGCGGAGCCAGCGGGAGTTCTTGGGAGACCCAGTACTTC. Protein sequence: CASGASGSSWETQYF.